Included here is one T cell receptor beta chain sequence, with context. Antigen specificity is unknown. Produced via immunoSEQ multiplex PCR; TCRdb's table is partial and in-frame only. The sample gives nearly 200,000 clones, approximately 82% of which show up once; roughly 12% is in the top ten. The data were obtained in a study of cytomegalovirus exposure and HLA in healthy donors. Germline V gene lookup returns CDR1 MGHRA and CDR2 YSYEKL. The CDR3 is 12 residues long. V lost 1 base, J lost 8 bases, and 6 bases lay in between. Findings and limits, study-wide: Some public TCRs appeared in many individuals, while most sequences were rare. It was around 160 TCR beta chains that were listed as cytomegalovirus-associated. According to a later analysis, TCR clusters from the first cohort tended to co-occur in the roughly 130 validation repertoires.

While the first cohort had fewer than 850 subjects, the donors belonged to the separate validation cohort of about 120 subjects. The sequence came from a woman aged 25-40 years in good health and CMV-seropositive. Sequenced material: PBMCs. The chain is built from TRBV4-1 and TRBJ2-1; D uncertain. The DNA of the CDR3 is TGCGCCAGCAGCCAAGTTGGCTATGAGCAGTTCTTC. Protein: CASSQVGYEQFF.